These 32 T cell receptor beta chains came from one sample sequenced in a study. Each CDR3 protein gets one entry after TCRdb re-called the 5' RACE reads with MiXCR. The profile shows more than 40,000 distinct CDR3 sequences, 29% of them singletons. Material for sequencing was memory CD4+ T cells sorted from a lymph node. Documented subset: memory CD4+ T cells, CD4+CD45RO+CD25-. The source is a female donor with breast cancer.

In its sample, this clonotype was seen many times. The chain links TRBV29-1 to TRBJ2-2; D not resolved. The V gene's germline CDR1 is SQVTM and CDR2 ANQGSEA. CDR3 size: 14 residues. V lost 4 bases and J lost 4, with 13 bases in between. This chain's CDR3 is CSVVKARATGELFF. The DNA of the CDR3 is TGCAGCGTTGTGAAGGCCCGAGCCACCGGGGAGCTGTTTTTT.

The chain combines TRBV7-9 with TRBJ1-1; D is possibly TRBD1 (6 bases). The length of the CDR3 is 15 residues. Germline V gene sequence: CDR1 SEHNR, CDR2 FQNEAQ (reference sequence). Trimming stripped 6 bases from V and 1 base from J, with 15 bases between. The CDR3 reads CASSSRGGRNTEAFF. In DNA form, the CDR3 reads TGTGCCAGCAGTTCTAGGGGGGGCCGGAACACTGAAGCTTTCTTT.

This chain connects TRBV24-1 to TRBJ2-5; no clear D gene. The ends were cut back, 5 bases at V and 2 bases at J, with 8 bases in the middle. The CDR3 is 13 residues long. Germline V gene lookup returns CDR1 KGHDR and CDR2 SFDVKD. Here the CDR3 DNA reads TGTGCCACCAGTGGTGGCGTACAAGAGACCCAGTACTTC. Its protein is CATSGGVQETQYF.

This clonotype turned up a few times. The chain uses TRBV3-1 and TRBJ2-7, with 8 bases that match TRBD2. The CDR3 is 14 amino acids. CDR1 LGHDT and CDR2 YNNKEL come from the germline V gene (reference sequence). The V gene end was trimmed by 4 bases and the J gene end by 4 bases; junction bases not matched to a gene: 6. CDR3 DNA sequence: TGTGCCAGCAGCCTACTAGCGGTACCTTACGAGCAGTACTTC. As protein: CASSLLAVPYEQYF.

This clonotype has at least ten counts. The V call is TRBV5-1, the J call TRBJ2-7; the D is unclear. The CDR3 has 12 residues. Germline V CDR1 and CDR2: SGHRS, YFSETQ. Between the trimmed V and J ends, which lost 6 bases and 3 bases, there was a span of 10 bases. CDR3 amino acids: CASKGEDYEQYF. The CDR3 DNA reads TGCGCCAGCAAGGGTGAGGACTACGAGCAGTACTTC. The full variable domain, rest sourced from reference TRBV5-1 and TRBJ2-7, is KAGVTQTPRYLIKTRGQQVTLSCSPISGHRSVSWYQQTPGQGLQFLFEYFSETQRNKGNFPGRFSGRQFSNSRSEMNVSTLELGDSALYLCASKGEDYEQYFGPGTRLTVT.

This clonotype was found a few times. The CDR3 loop is CASSSRGDGAGELFF. CDR3 nucleotide sequence: TGTGCCAGCAGCTCGCGGGGGGATGGGGCCGGGGAGCTGTTTTTT. This chain connects TRBV9 to TRBJ2-2; 8 nucleotides line up with TRBD2. The trim removed 4 bases at V and 6 bases at J, leaving 8 bases unmatched. The germline CDR1 and CDR2 sequences are SGDLS and YYNGEE. This CDR3 comprises 15 residues.

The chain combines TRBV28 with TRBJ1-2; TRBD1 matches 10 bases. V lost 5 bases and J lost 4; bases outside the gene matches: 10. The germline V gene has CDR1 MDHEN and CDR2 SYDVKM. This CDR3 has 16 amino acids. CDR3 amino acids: CASSQSRTGGTYGYTF. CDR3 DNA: TGTGCCAGCAGTCAGTCTCGGACAGGGGGGACCTATGGCTACACCTTC.

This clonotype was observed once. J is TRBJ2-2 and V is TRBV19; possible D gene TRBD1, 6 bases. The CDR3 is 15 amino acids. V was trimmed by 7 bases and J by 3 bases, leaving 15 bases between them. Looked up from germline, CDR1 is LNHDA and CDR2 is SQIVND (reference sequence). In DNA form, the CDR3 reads TGTGCCAGTACCCCGACAGGACCCCACACCGGGGAGCTGTTTTTT. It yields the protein CASTPTGPHTGELFF.

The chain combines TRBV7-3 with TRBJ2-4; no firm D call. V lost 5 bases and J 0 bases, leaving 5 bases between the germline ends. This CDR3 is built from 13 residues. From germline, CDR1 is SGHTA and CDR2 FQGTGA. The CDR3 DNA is TGTGCCAGCAGCACCGTAGCCAAAAACATTCAGTACTTC. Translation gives CASSTVAKNIQYF.

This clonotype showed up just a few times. The chain's CDR3 is CASSSGTGDTAGVRDEQFF. The CDR3 nucleotides are TGTGCCAGCAGCTCGGGGACAGGGGACACCGCGGGGGTTAGGGATGAGCAGTTCTTC. The chain combines TRBV5-4 with TRBJ2-1, with 10 nucleotides matching TRBD1. This CDR3 is built from 19 residues. Germline CDR1 and CDR2: SGHNT and YYREEE (reference sequence). With 3 bases clipped from V and 8 bases from J, the junction kept 20 bases outside the gene matches. Together with reference TRBV5-4 and TRBJ2-1, the CDR3 gives the full variable domain: ETGVTQSPTHLIKTRGQQVTLRCSSQSGHNTVSWYQQALGQGPQFIFQYYREEENGRGNFPPRFSGLQFPNYSSELNVNALELDDSALYLCASSSGTGDTAGVRDEQFFGPGTRLTVL.

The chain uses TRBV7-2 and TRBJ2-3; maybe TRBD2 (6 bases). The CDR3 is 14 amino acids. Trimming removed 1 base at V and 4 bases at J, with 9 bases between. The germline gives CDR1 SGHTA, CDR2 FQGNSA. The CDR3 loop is CASSLGGTSDTQYF. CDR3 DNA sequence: TGTGCCAGCAGCTTAGGCGGGACCTCAGATACGCAGTATTTT. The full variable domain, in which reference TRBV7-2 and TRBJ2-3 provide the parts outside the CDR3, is GAGVSQSPSNKVTEKGKDVELRCDPISGHTALYWYRQSLGQGLEFLIYFQGNSAPDKSGLPSDRFSAERTGGSVSTLTIQRTQQEDSAVYLCASSLGGTSDTQYFGPGTRLTVL.

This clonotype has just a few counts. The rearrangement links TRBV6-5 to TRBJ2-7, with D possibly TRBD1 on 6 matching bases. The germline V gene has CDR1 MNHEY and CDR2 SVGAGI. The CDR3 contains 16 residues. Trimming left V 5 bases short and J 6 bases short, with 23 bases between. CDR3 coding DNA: TGTGCCAGCAGTACCCGCCCGACAGGCCGAATCGGCGAGCAGTACTTC. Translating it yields CASSTRPTGRIGEQYF.

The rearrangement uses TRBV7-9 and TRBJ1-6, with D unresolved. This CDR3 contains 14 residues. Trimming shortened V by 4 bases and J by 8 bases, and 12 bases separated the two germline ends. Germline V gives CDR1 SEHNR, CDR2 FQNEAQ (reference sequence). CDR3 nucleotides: TGTGCCAGCAGCTCTCGGACTAGGGATTCACCCCTCCACTTT. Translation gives CASSSRTRDSPLHF.

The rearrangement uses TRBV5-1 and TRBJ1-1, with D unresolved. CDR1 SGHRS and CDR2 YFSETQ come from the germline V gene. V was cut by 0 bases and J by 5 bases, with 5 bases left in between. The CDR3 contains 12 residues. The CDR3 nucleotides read TGCGCCAGCAGCTTGGGCAGAACTGAAGCTTTCTTT. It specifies CASSLGRTEAFF.

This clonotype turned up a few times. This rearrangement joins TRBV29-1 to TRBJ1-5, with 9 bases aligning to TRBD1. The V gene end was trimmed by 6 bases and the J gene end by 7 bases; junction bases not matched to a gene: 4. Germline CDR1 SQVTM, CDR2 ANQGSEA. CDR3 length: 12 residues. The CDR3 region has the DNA TGCAGCGTCGAGGACAGGGGACAGCCCCAGCATTTT. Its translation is CSVEDRGQPQHF. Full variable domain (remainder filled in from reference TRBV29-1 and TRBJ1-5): SAVISQKPSRDICQRGTSLTIQCQVDSQVTMMFWYRQQPGQSLTLIATANQGSEATYESGFVIDKFPISRPNLTFSTLTVSNMSPEDSSIYLCSVEDRGQPQHFGDGTRLSIL.

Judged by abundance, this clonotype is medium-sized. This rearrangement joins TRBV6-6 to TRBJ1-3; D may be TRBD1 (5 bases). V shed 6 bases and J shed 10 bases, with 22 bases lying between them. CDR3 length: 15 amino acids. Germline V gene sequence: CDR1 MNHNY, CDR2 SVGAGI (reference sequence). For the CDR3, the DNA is TGTGCCAGCAGCAAGGGGAGGCGGCCCCTGATAACCATATATTTT. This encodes CASSKGRRPLITIYF.

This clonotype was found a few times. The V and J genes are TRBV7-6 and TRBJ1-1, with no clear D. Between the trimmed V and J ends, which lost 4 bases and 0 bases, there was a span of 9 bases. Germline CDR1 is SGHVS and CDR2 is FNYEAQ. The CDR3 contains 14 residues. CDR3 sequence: CASSSQIMNTEAFF. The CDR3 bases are TGTGCCAGCAGCTCACAGATAATGAACACTGAAGCTTTCTTT.

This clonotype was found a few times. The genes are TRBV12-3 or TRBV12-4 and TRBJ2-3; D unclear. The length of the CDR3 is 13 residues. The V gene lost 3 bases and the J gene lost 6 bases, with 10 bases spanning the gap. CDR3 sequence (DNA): TGTGCCAGCAGTTTCCCCCCCGCTGATACGCAGTATTTT. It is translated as CASSFPPADTQYF.

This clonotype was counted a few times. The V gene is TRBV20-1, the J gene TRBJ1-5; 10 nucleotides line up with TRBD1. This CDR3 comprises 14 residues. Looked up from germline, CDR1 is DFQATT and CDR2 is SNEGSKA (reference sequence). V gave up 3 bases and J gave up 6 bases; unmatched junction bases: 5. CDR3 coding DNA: TGCAGTGCTAGGCCGACAGGGGGCATTCAGCCCCAGCATTTT. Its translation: CSARPTGGIQPQHF.

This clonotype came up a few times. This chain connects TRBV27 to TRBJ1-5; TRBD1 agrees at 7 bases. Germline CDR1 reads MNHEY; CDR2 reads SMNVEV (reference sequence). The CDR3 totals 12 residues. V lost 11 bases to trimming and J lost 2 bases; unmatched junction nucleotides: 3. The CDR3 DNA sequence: TGTGCCTTCGGACAGGGCAATCAGCCCCAGCATTTT. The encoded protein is CAFGQGNQPQHF.

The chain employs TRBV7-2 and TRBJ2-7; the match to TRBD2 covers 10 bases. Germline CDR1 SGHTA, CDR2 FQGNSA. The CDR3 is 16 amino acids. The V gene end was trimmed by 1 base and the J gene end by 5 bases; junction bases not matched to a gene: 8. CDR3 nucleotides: TGTGCCAGCAGCTTAGTCCCCAGCGGGAGGGCCAACGAGCAGTACTTC. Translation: CASSLVPSGRANEQYF.

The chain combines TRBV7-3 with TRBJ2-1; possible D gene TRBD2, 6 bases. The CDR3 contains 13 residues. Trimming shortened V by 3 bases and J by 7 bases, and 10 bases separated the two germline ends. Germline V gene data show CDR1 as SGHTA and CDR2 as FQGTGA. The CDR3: CASSFQEGNEQFF. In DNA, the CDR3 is TGTGCCAGCAGCTTTCAGGAGGGTAATGAGCAGTTCTTC.

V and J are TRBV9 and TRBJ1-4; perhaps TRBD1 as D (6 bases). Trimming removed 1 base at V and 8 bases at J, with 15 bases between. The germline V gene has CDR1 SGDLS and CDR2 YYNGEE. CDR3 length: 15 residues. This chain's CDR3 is CASSVRGAASEKLFF. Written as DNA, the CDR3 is TGTGCCAGCAGCGTAAGGGGGGCGGCTAGCGAAAAACTGTTTTTT.

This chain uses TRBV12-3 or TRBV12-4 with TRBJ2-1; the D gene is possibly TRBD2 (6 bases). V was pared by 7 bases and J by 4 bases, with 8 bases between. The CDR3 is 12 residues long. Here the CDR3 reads CASTGTYNEQFF. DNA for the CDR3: TGTGCCAGCACGGGGACTTACAATGAGCAGTTCTTC.

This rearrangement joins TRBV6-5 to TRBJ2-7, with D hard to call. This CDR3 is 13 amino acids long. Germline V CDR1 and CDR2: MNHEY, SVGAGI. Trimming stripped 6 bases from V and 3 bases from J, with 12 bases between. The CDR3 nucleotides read TGTGCCAGCAGCGAAGGACGGTTCTACGAGCAGTACTTC. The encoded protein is CASSEGRFYEQYF.

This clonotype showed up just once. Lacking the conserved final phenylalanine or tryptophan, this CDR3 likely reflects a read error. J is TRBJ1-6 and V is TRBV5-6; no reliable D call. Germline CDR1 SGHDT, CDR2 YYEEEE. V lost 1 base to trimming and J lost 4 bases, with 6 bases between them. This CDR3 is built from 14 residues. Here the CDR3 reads CASSLPGYNSPLHL. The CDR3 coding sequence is TGTGCCAGCAGCTTGCCGGGGTATAATTCACCCCTCCACCTT.

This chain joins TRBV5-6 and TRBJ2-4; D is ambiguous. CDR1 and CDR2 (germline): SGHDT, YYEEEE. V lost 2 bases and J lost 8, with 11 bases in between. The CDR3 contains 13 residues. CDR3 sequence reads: CASSLSRPDIQYF. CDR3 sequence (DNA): TGTGCCAGCAGCTTAAGTCGACCGGACATTCAGTACTTC. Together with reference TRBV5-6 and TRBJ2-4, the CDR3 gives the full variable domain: DAGVTQSPTHLIKTRGQQVTLRCSPKSGHDTVSWYQQALGQGPQFIFQYYEEEERQRGNFPDRFSGHQFPNYSSELNVNALLLGDSALYLCASSLSRPDIQYFGAGTRLSVL.

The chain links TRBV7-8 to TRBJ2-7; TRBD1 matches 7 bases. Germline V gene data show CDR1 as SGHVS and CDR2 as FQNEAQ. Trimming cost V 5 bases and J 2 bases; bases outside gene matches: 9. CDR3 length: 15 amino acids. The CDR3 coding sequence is TGTGCCAGCAGCCCCCACGCCGGGACAGCCTACGAGCAGTACTTC. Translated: CASSPHAGTAYEQYF.

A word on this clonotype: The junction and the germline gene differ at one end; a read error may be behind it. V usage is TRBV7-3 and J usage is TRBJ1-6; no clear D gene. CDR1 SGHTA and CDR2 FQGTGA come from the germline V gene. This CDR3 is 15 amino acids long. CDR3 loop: CASSLMAGGNSPLHF. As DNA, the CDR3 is TGTGCCAGCAGTTTAATGGCTGGTGGGAATTCACCCCTCCACTTT.

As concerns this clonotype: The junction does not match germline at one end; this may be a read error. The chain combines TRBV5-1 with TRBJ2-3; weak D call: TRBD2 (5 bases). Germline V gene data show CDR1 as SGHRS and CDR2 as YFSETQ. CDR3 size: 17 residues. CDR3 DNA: TGCGCCAACAGCCCCATCGCCAGCGGCGGTGGAGCAGATACGCAGTATTTT. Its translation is CANSPIASGGGADTQYF.

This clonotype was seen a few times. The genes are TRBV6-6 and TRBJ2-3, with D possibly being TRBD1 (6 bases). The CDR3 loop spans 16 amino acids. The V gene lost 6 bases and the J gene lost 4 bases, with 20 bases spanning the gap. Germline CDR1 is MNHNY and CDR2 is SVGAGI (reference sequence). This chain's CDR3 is CASRTRGTQAPDTQYF. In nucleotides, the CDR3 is TGTGCCAGCAGAACTAGGGGGACACAGGCTCCAGATACGCAGTATTTT.

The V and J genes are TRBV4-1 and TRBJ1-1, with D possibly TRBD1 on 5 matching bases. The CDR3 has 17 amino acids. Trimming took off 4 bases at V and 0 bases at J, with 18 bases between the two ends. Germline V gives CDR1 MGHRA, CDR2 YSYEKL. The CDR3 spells CASSLTGGLLMNTEAFF. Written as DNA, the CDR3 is TGCGCCAGCAGCCTTACCGGGGGTCTTTTAATGAACACTGAAGCTTTCTTT.